This T cell receptor (beta chain) was documented in a study of blood T cell repertoires in COVID-19. Study background: T cells, B-cell-depleted T cells, or PBMCs provided the cDNA or gDNA that served as material.

Per the original methods: The authors estimated nucleated cell counts from reference gene primer amplification. Sequencing was performed with immunoSEQ multiplex PCR; in TCRdb, only in-frame clones are kept and a portion is missing. V and J calls and clone size are as listed in that table; D and trimming were resolved from the DNA. The table records about 170,000 clones, over 80% of them present only once. Individuals aged roughly 18 to 90 years were recruited from roughly 23 US areas. Cohort 3 recovery required two negative PCRs, clearance, or symptom resolution. The ends were cut back, 5 bases at V and 0 bases at J, with 9 bases in the middle. In germline, CDR1 is SGHVS, CDR2 FQNEAQ. The CDR3 has 14 residues.

The source is a woman between 45 and 60 years old who had recovered from COVID-19. The source material was PBMCs or T cells enriched from blood (not recorded which). The chain is built from TRBV7-8 and TRBJ2-3; D gene ambiguous. CDR3 amino acids: CASSPFSSTDTQYF. DNA for the CDR3: TGTGCCAGCAGCCCCTTTTCGAGCACAGATACGCAGTATTTT. Based on the CDR3 plus reference TRBV7-8 and TRBJ2-3, the full variable domain is GAGVSQSPRYKVAKRGQDVALRCDPISGHVSLFWYQQALGQGPEFLTYFQNEAQLDKSGLPSDRFFAERPEGSVSTLKIQRTQQEDSAVYLCASSPFSSTDTQYFGPGTRLTVL.